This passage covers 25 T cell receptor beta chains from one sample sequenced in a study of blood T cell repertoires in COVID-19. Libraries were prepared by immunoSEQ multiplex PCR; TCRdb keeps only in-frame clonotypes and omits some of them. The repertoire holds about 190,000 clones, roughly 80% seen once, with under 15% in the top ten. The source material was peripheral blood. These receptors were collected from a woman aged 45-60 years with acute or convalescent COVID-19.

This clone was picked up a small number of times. The CDR3 DNA is TGTGCCAGCAGACGGGAAGACTATGGCTACACCTTC. Amino acids: CASRREDYGYTF. The rearrangement joins TRBV27 to TRBJ1-2, with D hard to call. Germline loops: CDR1 MNHEY, CDR2 SMNVEV (reference sequence). V lost 6 bases and J 3 bases, leaving 8 bases between the germline ends. The CDR3 loop spans 12 amino acids.

The CDR3 loop reads CASSLGLGGGFETQYF. For the CDR3, the DNA is TGTGCCAGCAGCTTAGGGCTGGGTGGCGGGTTCGAGACCCAGTACTTC. The genes are TRBV11-2 and TRBJ2-5, with D perhaps TRBD2 (5 bases). V was trimmed by 1 base and J by 5 bases, leaving 17 bases between them. CDR1 and CDR2 from the germline V gene are SGHAT and FQNNGV. This CDR3 comprises 16 residues.

As DNA, the CDR3 is TGTGCCATCGGTGGCGGCAGGGCGAACTCTGGAAACACCATATATTTT. It encodes CAIGGGRANSGNTIYF. The chain combines TRBV10-3 with TRBJ1-3, with a possible D match to TRBD1 (5 bases). The CDR3 consists of 16 residues. Germline V gene data show CDR1 as ENHRY and CDR2 as SYGVKD. V lost 8 bases, J lost 0 bases, and 17 bases lay in between.

The CDR3 loop is CSPGSRDTQYF. The CDR3 DNA is TGCAGCCCGGGGAGTAGAGATACGCAGTATTTT. The rearrangement joins TRBV29-1 to TRBJ2-3, with a possible D match to TRBD2 (5 bases). Germline CDR1 and CDR2: SQVTM and ANQGSEA. With 8 bases removed from V and 5 bases from J, the gap between germline ends came to 11 bases. The CDR3 is 11 amino acids.

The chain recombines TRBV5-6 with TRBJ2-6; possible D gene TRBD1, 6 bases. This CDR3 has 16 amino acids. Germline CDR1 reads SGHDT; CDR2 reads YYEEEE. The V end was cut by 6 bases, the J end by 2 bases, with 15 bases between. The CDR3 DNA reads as TGTGCCAGCAACATCTACGGACAGACTGGGGCCAACGTCCTGACTTTC. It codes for CASNIYGQTGANVLTF.

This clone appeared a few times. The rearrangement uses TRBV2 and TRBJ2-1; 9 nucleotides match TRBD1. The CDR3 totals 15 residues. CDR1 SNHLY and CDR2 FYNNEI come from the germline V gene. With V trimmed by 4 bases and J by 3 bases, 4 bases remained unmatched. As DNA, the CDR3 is TGTGCCAGCAGTGCCAGACAGGGGGTCTACAATGAGCAGTTCTTC. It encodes CASSARQGVYNEQFF.

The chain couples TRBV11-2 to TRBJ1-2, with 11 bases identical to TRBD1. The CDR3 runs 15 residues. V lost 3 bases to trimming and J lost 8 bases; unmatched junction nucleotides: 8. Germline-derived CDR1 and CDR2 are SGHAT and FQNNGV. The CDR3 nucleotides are TGTGCCAGCAGCTTCCTGGGACAGGGGGATCGCGGCTACACCTTC. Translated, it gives CASSFLGQGDRGYTF.

Written as DNA, the CDR3 is TGTGCCAGTAGTATATTCGTAGCGGGATACAATGAGCAGTTCTTC. Translated: CASSIFVAGYNEQFF. The rearrangement joins TRBV19 to TRBJ2-1, with 8 bases fitting TRBD2. This CDR3 comprises 15 residues. Germline CDR1 LNHDA, CDR2 SQIVND (reference sequence). The junction had 4 bases not matched to a gene; V was cut back by 2 bases and J by 4 bases.

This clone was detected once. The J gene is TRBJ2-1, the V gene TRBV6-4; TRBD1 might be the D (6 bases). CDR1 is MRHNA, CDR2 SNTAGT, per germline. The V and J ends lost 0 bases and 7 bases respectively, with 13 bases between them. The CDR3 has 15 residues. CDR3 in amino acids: CASSDSQGVGNEQFF. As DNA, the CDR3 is TGTGCCAGCAGTGACTCACAGGGCGTAGGAAATGAGCAGTTCTTC.

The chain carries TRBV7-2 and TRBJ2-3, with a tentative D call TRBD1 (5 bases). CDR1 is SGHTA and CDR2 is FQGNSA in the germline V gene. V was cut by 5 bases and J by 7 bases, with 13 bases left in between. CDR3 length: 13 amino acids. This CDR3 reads CASSPHQGYTQYF. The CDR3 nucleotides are TGTGCCAGCAGCCCCCATCAGGGATATACGCAGTATTTT. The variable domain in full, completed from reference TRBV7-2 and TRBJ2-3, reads GAGVSQSPSNKVTEKGKDVELRCDPISGHTALYWYRQSLGQGLEFLIYFQGNSAPDKSGLPSDRFSAERTGGSVSTLTIQRTQQEDSAVYLCASSPHQGYTQYFGPGTRLTVL.

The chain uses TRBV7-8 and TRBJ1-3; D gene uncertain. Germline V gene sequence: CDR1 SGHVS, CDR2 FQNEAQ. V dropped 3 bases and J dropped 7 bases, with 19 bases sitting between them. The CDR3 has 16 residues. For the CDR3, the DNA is TGTGCCAGCAGCTTTTCAACATGGGAGCTGGGGAACACCATATATTTT. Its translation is CASSFSTWELGNTIYF.

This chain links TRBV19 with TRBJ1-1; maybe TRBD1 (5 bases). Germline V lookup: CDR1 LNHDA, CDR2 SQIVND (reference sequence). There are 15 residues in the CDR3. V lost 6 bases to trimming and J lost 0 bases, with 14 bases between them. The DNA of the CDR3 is TGTGCCAGTAGGGCCCCGGGGGGAGTGAACACTGAAGCTTTCTTT. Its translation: CASRAPGGVNTEAFF.

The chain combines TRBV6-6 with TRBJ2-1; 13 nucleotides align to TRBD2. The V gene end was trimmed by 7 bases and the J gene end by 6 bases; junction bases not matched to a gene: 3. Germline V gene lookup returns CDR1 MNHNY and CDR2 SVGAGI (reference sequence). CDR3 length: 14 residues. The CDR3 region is CASITSGGGNEQFF. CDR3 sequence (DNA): TGTGCCAGCATCACTAGCGGGGGGGGCAATGAGCAGTTCTTC.

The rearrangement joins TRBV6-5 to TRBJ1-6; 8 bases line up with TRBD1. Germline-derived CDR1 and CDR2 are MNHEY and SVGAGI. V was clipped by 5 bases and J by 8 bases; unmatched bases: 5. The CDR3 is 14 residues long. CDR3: CASSRQGPDSPLHF. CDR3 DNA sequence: TGTGCCAGCAGTCGACAGGGGCCAGATTCACCCCTCCACTTT.

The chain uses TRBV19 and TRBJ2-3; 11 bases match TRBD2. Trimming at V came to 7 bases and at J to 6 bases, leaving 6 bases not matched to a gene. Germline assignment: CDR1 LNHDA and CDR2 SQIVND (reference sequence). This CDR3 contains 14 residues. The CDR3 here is CASIGLAGRDTQYF. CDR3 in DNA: TGTGCCAGTATCGGACTAGCGGGTCGCGATACGCAGTATTTT.

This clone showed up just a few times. In DNA, the CDR3 is TGTGCCAGCAGTTACTCCAGACAGGGACGGAACACTGAAGCTTTCTTT. Residues: CASSYSRQGRNTEAFF. This chain links TRBV6-5 with TRBJ1-1; 7 bases map to TRBD1. With V trimmed by 0 bases and J by 1 base, 5 bases remained unmatched. Germline CDR1 and CDR2: MNHEY and SVGAGI. The CDR3 contains 16 residues.

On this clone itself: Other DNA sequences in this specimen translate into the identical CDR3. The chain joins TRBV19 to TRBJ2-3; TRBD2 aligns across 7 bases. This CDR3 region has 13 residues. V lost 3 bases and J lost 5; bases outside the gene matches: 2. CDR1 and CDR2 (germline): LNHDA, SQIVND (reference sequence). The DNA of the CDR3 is TGTGCCAGTAGTATCTCGGGAGGAGATACGCAGTATTTT. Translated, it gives CASSISGGDTQYF. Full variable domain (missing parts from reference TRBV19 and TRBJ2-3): DGGITQSPKYLFRKEGQNVTLSCEQNLNHDAMYWYRQDPGQGLRLIYYSQIVNDFQKGDIAEGYSVSREKKESFPLTVTSAQKNPTAFYLCASSISGGDTQYFGPGTRLTVL.

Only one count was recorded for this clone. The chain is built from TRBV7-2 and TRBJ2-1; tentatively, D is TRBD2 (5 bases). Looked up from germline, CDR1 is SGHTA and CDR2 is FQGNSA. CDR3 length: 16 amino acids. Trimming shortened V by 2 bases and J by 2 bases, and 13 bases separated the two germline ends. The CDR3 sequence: CASSLRRLQPYNEQFF. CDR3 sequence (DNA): TGTGCCAGCAGCTTAAGGAGGCTACAACCCTACAATGAGCAGTTCTTC. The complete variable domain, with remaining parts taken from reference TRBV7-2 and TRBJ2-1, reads GAGVSQSPSNKVTEKGKDVELRCDPISGHTALYWYRQSLGQGLEFLIYFQGNSAPDKSGLPSDRFSAERTGGSVSTLTIQRTQQEDSAVYLCASSLRRLQPYNEQFFGPGTRLTVL.

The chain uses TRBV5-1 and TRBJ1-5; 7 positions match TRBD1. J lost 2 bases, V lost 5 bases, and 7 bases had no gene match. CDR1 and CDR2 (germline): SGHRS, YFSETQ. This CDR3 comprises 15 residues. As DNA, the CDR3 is TGCGCCAGCAGACCCCAGGGGGATCGCAATCAGCCCCAGCATTTT. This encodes CASRPQGDRNQPQHF.

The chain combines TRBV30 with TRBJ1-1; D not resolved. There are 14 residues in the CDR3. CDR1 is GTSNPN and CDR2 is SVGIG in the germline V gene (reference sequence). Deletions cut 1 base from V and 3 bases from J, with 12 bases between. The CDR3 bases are TGTGCCTGGAGTGGGGTCCGAGGGTACACTGAAGCTTTCTTT. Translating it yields CAWSGVRGYTEAFF.

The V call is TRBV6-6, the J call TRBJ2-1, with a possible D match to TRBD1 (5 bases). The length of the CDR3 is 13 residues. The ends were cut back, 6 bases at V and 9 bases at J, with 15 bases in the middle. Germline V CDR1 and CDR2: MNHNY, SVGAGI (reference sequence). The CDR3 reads CASSHVRVSEQFF. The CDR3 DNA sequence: TGTGCCAGCAGCCACGTCAGGGTGAGTGAGCAGTTCTTC.

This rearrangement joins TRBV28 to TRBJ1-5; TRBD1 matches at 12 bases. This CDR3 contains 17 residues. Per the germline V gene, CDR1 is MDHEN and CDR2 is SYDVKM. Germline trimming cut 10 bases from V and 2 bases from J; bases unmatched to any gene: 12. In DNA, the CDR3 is TGTGCCATTCATTCCGGGACAGGGGGCTTGGGCAATCAGCCCCAGCATTTT. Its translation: CAIHSGTGGLGNQPQHF.

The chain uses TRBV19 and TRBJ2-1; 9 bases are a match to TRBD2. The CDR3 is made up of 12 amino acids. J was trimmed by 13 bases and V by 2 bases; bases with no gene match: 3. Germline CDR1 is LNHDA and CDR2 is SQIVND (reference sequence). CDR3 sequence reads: CASSIRTSDQFF. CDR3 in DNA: TGTGCCAGTAGTATAAGGACTAGCGATCAGTTCTTC.

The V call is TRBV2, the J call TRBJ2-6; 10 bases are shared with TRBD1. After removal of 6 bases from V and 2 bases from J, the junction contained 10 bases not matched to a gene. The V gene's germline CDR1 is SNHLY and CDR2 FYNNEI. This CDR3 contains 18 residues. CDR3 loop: CASRDKTGGATGANVLTF. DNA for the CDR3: TGTGCCAGCAGGGATAAGACAGGGGGCGCGACTGGGGCCAACGTCCTGACTTTC.

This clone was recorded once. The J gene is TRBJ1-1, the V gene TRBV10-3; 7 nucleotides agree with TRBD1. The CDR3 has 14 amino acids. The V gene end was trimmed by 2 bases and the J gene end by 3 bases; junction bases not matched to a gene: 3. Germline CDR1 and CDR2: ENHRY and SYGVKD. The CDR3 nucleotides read TGTGCCATCAGTGAGCCGGACAGGCACACTGAAGCTTTCTTT. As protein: CAISEPDRHTEAFF.